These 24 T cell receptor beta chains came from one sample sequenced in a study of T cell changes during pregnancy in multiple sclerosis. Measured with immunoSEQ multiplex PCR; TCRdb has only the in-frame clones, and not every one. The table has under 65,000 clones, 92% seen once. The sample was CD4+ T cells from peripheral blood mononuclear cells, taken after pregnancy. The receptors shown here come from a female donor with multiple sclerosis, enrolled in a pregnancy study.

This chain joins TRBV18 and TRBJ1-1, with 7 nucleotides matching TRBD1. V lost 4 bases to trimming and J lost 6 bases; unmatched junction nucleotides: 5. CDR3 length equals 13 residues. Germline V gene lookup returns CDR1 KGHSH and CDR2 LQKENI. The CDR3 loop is CASSLGTVAEAFF. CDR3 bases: TGTGCCAGCTCACTGGGGACAGTAGCTGAAGCTTTCTTT.

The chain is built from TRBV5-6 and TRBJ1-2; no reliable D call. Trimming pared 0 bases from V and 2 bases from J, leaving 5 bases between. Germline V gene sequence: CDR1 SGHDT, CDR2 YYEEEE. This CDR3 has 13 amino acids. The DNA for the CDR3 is TGTGCCAGCAGCTTGGGCGAGAACTATGGCTACACCTTC. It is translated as CASSLGENYGYTF.

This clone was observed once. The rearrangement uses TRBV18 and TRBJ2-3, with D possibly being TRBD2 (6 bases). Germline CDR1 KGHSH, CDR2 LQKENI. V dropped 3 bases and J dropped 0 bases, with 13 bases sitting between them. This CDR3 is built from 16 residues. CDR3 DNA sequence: TGTGCCAGCTCACCTAAGGTCGCGGGGAGCACAGATACGCAGTATTTT. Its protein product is CASSPKVAGSTDTQYF.

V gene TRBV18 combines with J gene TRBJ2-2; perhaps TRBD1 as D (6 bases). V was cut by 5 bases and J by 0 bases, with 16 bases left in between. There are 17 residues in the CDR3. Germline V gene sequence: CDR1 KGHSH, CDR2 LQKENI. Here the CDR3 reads CASSANLDSPNTGELFF. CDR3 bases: TGTGCCAGCTCAGCGAACTTGGACAGCCCGAACACCGGGGAGCTGTTTTTT. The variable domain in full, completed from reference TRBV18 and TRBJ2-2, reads NAGVMQNPRHLVRRRGQEARLRCSPMKGHSHVYWYRQLPEEGLKFMVYLQKENIIDESGMPKERFSAEFPKEGPSILRIQQVVRGDSAAYFCASSANLDSPNTGELFFGEGSRLTVL.

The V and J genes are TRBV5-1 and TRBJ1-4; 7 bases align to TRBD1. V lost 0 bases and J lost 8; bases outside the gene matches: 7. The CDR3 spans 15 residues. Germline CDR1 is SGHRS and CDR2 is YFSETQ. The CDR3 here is CASSLGGQTSEKLFF. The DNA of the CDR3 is TGCGCCAGCAGCTTGGGGGGACAGACCTCAGAAAAACTGTTTTTT.

CDR3 coding DNA: TGTGCCAGCAGCCCTCGGACTAGCGGGGTTTCCTACAATGAGCAGTTCTTC. It specifies CASSPRTSGVSYNEQFF. The chain employs TRBV9 and TRBJ2-1, with 12 bases that match TRBD2. This CDR3 is 17 amino acids long. V lost 4 bases and J lost 1; bases outside the gene matches: 6. Germline V gene lookup returns CDR1 SGDLS and CDR2 YYNGEE.

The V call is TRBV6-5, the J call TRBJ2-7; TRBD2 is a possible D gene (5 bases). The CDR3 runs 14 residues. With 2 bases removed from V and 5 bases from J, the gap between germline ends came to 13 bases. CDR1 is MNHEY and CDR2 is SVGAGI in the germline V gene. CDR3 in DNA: TGTGCCAGCAGTTACCAGAGGGATAGGGACGAGCAGTACTTC. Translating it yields CASSYQRDRDEQYF.

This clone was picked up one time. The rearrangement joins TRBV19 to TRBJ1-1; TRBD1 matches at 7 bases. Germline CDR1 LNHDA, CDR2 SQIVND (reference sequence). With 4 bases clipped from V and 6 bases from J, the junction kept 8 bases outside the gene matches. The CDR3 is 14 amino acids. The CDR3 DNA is TGTGCCAGTAGTAGCCCAGGGGGAACCGCTGAAGCTTTCTTT. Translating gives CASSSPGGTAEAFF.

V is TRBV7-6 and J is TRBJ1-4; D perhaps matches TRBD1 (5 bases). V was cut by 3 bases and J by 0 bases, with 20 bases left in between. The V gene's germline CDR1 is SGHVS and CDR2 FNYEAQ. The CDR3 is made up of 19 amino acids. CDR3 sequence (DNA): TGTGCCAGCAGCTTCCCCCCCCAGGGCCTAAGTGCAACTAATGAAAAACTGTTTTTT. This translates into CASSFPPQGLSATNEKLFF.

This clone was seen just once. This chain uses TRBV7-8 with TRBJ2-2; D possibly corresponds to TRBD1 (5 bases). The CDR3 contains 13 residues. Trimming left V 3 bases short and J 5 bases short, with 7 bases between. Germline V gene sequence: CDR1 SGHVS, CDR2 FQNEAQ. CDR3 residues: CASSLDTTGELFF. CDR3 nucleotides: TGTGCCAGCAGCTTGGACACTACCGGGGAGCTGTTTTTT. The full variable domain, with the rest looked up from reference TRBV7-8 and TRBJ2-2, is GAGVSQSPRYKVAKRGQDVALRCDPISGHVSLFWYQQALGQGPEFLTYFQNEAQLDKSGLPSDRFFAERPEGSVSTLKIQRTQQEDSAVYLCASSLDTTGELFFGEGSRLTVL.

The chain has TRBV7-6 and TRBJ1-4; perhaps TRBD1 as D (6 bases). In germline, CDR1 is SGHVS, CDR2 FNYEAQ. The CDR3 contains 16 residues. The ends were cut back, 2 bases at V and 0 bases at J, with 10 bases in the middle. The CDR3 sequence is CASSLLGQSTNEKLFF. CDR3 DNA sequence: TGTGCCAGCAGCTTATTAGGACAGTCAACTAATGAAAAACTGTTTTTT.

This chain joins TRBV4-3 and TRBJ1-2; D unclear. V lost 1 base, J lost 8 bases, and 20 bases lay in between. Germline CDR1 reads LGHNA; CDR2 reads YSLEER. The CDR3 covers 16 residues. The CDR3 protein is CASSQVGSPGREGYTF. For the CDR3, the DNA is TGCGCCAGCAGCCAAGTAGGGAGCCCGGGTAGAGAGGGCTACACCTTC.

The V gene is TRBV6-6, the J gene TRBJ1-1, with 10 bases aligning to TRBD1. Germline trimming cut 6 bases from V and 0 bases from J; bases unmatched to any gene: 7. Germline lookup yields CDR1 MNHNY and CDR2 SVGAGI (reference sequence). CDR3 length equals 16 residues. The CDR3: CASSARQGAVNTEAFF. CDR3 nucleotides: TGTGCCAGCAGCGCCCGACAGGGGGCAGTGAACACTGAAGCTTTCTTT.

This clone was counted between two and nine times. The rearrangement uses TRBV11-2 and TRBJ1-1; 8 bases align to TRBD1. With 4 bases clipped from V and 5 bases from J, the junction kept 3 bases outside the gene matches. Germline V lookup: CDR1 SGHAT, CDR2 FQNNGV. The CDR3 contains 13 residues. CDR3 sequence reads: CASSYDRGTEAFF. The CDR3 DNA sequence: TGTGCCAGCAGCTACGACAGGGGAACTGAAGCTTTCTTT. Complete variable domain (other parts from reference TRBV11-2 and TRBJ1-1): EAGVAQSPRYKIIEKRQSVAFWCNPISGHATLYWYQQILGQGPKLLIQFQNNGVVDDSQLPKDRFSAERLKGVDSTLKIQPAKLEDSAVYLCASSYDRGTEAFFGQGTRLTVV.

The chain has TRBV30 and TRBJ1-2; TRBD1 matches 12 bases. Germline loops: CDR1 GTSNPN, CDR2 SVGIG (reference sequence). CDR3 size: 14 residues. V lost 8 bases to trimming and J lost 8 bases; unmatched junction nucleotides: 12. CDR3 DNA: TGTGCCGGCTCCGGGACAGGGGGCTTGTGGGGCTACACCTTC. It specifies CAGSGTGGLWGYTF.

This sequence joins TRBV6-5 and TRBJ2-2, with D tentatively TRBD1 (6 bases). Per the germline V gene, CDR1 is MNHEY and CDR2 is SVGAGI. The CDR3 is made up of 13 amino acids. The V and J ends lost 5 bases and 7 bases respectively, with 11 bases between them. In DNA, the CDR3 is TGTGCCAGCAGTAACAGGGCGGGCGGGGAGCTGTTTTTT. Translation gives CASSNRAGGELFF.

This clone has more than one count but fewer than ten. The CDR3 here is CASNRQTDQPQHF. DNA of the CDR3: TGTGCCAGCAACCGACAGACCGATCAGCCCCAGCATTTT. This rearrangement joins TRBV2 to TRBJ1-5; possibly TRBD1 for D (5 bases). The V end was cut by 7 bases, the J end by 5 bases, with 12 bases between. The CDR3 runs 13 residues. The V gene's germline CDR1 is SNHLY and CDR2 FYNNEI.

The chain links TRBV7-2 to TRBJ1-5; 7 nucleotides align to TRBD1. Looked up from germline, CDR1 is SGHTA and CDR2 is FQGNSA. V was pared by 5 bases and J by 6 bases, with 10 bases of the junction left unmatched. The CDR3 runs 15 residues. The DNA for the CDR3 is TGTGCCAGCAGCCTCGTAGGGGGCGAAGGTCAGCCCCAGCATTTT. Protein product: CASSLVGGEGQPQHF.

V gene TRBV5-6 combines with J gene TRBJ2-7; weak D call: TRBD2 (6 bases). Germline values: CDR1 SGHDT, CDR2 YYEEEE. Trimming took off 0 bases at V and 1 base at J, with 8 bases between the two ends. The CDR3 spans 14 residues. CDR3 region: CASSLAGESYEQYF. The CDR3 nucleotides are TGTGCCAGCAGCTTGGCGGGGGAGTCCTACGAGCAGTACTTC.

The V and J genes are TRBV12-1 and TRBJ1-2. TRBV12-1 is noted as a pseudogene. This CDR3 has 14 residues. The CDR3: CASSFSQTHWGYTF. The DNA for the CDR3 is TGTGCCAGCAGCTTTTCCCAGACTCACTGGGGCTACACCTTC.

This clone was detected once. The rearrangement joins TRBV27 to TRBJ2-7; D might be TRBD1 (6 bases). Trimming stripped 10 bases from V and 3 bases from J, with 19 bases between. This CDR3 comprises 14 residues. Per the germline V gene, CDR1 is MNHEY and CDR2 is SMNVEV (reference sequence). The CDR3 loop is CATLSTGKGYEQYF. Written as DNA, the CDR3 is TGTGCCACTCTCTCGACAGGAAAGGGCTACGAGCAGTACTTC.

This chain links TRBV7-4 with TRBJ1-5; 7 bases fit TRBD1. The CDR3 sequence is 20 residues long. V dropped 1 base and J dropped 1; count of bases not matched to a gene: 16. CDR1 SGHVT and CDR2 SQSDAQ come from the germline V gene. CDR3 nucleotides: TGTGCCAGCAGCTTAGGATGTCGGGACAGACCCAAGCCGAGCAATCAGCCCCAGCATTTT. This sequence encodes CASSLGCRDRPKPSNQPQHF.

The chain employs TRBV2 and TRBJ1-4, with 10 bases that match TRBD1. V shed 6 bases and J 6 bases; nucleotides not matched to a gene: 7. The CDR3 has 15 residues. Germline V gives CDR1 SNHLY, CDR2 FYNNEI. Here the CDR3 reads CASSQRTGGYEKLFF. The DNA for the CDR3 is TGTGCCAGCAGCCAGAGGACAGGGGGTTATGAAAAACTGTTTTTT.

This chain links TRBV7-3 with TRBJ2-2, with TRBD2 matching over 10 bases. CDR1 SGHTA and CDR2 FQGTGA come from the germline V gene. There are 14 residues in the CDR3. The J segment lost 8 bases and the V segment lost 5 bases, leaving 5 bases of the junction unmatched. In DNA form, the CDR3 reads TGTGCCAGCAGCCTACTAGCGGGGTCTGGGGAGCTGTTTTTT. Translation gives CASSLLAGSGELFF.